This T cell receptor beta chain was sequenced in a study of cytomegalovirus exposure and HLA in healthy donors. The germline gives CDR1 SGHDN, CDR2 FVKESK. The ends were cut back, 1 base at V and 14 bases at J, with 15 bases in the middle. CDR3 size: 13 residues. The PCR used 60 Vbeta and 13 Jbeta primers. The table came from immunoSEQ multiplex PCR; TCRdb's copy has only in-frame clones and leaves some out. Here the sample spans a few hundred thousand clones, 75% being singletons. The sample taken for sequencing was PBMCs. The TCR comes from a woman in her thirties in good health and CMV-seronegative. This chain uses TRBV14 with TRBJ2-1, with D possibly matching TRBD1 (6 bases). The CDR3 sequence is CASSQGGKGVKFF. The CDR3 nucleotides read TGTGCCAGCAGCCAAGGAGGGAAGGGGGTGAAGTTCTTC.